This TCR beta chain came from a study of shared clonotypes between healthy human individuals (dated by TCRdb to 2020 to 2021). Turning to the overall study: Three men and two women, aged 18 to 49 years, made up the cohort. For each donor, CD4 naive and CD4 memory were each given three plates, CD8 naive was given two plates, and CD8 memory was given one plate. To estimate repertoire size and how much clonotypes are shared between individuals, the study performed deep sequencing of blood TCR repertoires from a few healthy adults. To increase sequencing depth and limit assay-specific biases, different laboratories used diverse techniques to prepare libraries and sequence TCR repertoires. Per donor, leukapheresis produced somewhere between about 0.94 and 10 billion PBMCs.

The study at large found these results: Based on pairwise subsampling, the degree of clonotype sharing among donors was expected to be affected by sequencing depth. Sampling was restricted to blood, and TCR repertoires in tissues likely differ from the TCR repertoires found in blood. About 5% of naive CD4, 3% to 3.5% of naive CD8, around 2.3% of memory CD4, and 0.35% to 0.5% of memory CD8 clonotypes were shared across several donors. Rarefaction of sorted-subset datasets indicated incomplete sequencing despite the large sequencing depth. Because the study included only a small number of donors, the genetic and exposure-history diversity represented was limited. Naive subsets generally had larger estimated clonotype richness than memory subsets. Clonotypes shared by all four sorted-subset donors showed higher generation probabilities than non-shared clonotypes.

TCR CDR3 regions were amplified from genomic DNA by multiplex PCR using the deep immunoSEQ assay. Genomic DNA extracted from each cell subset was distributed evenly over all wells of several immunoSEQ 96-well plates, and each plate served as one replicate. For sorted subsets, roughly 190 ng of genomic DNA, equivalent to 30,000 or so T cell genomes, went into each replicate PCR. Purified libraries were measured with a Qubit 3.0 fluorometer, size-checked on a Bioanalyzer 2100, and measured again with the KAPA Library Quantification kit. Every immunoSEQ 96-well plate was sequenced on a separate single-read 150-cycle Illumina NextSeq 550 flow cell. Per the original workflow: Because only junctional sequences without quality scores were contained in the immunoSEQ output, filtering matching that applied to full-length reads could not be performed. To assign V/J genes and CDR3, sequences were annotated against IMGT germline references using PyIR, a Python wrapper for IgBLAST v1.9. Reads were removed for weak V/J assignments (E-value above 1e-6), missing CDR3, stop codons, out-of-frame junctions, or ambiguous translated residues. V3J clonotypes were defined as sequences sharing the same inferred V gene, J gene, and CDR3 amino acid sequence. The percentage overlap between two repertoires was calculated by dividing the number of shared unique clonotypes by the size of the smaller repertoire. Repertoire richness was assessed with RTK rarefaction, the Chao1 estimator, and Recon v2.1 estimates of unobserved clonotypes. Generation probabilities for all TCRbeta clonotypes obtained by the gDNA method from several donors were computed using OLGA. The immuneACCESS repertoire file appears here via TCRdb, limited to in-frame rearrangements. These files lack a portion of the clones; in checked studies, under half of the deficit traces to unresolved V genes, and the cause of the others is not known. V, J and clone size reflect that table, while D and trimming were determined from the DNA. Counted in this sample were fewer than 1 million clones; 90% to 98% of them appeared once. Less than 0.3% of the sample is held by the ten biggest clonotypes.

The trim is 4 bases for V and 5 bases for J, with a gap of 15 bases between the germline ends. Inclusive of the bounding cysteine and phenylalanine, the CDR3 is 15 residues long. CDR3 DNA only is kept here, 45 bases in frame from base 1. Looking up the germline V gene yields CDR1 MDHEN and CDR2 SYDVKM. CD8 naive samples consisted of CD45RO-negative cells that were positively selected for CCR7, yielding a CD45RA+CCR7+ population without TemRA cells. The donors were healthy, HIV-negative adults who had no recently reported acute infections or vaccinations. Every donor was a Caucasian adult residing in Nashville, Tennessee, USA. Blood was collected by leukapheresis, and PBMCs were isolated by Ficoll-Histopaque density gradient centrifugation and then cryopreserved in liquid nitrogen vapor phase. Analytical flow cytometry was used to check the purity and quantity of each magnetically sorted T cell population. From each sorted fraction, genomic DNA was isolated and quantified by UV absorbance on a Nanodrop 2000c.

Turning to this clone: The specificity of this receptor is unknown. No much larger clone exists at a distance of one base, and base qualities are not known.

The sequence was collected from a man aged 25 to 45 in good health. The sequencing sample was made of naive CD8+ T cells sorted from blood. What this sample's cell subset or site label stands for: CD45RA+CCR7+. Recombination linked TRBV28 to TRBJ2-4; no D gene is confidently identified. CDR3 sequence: CASSYYWSKENIQYF. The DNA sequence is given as TGTGCCAGCAGTTATTACTGGTCAAAGGAAAACATTCAGTACTTC.